This TCR beta chain was captured in a study of blood T cell repertoires in COVID-19. Study at large: The United States, Italy and Spain supplied acute and convalescent COVID-19 samples. T cells, B-cell-depleted T cells, or PBMCs provided the cDNA or gDNA that served as material.

This CDR3 is 16 amino acids long. V lost 2 bases and J lost 1; bases outside the gene matches: 5. Per germline, CDR1 MNHNS and CDR2 SASEGT. In the authors' methods: Quantification of nucleated cells was approximated via reference gene primer amplification. Using immunoSEQ multiplex PCR, the repertoire was profiled, and TCRdb retains in-frame clones only, with some absent. The DNA was the basis for D and trimming; V, J and clone size are from that table. The sample holds 100,000 to 120,000 clones, more than 80% seen once. This chain uses TRBV6-1 with TRBJ2-3, with 8 bases fitting TRBD2. The receptor's source is a woman in her fifties or sixties with acute or convalescent COVID-19. What was sequenced was peripheral blood. CDR3 sequence (DNA): TGTGCCAGCAGTGAAACAGCGGGGGCGGGCACAGATACGCAGTATTTT. Protein sequence: CASSETAGAGTDTQYF.